This T cell receptor beta chain was sequenced during a study of CD8 T cells in Susac syndrome. This CDR3 is built from 12 residues. In germline, CDR1 is MDHEN, CDR2 SYDVKM. Deletions cut 6 bases from V and 2 bases from J, with 7 bases between. Random hexamers were used to reverse transcribe the RNA input (roughly 0.5 to 1 ug). In TCRdb, the immunoSEQ multiplex PCR reads were re-called with MiXCR into one record per CDR3 protein. This sample yields just over 150,000 distinct CDR3 sequences, of which 94% are seen a single time; roughly 0.21% belongs to the top ten. The sample taken for sequencing was CD8+ T cells from PBMCs. The V and J genes are TRBV28 and TRBJ1-2; unclear D gene. This sequence was found in a human donor with multiple sclerosis. In DNA, the CDR3 is TGTGCCAGCAGCCCTATGAACTATGGCTACACCTTC. Its protein is CASSPMNYGYTF.